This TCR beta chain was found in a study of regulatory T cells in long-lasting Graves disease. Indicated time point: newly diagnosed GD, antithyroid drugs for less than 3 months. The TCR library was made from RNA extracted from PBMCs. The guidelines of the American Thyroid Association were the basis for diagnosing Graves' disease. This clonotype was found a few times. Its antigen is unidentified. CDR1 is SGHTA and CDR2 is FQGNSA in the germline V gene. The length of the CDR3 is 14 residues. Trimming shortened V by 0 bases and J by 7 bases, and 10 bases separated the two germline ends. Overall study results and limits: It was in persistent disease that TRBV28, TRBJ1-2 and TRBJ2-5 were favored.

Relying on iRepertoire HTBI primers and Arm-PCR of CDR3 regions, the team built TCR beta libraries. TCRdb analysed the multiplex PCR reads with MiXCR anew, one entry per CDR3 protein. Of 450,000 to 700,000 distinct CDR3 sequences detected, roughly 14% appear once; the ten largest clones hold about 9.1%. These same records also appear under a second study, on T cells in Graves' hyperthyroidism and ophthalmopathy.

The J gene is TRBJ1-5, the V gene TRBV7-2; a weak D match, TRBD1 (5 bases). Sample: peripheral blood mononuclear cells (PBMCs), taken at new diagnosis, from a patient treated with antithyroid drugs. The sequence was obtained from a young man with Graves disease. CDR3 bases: TGTGCCAGCAGCTTAGCTGAGGGGATCCAGCCCCAGCATTTT. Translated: CASSLAEGIQPQHF. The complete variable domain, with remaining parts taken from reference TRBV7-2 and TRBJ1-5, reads GAGVSQSPSNKVTEKGKDVELRCDPISGHTALYWYRQSLGQGLEFLIYFQGNSAPDKSGLPSDRFSAERTGGSVSTLTIQRTQQEDSAVYLCASSLAEGIQPQHFGDGTRLSIL.